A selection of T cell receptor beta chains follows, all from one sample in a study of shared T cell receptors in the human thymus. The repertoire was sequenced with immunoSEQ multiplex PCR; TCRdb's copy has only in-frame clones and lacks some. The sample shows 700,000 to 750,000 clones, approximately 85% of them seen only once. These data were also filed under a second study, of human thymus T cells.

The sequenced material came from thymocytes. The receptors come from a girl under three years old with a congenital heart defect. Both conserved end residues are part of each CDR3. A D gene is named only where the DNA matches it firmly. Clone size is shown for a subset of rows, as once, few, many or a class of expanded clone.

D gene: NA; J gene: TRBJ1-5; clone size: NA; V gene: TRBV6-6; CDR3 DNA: TGTGCCAGCAGTTCCTACAGGGCAGGGCAGCCCCAGCATTTT; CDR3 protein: CASSSYRAGQPQHF
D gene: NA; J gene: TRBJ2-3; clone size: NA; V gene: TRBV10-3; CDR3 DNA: TGTGCCACCTGTTCTCGGTGGCCGAGGGATACGCAGTATTTT; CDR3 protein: CATCSRWPRDTQYF
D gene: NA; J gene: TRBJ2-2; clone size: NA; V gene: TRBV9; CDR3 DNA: TGTGCCAGCAGCCCGATGCCCTGGGGCATCCAGGCCGGGGAGCTGTTTTTT; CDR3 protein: CASSPMPWGIQAGELFF
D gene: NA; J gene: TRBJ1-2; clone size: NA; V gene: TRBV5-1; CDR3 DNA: TGCGCCAGCAGTTTACACTCGGGGAACTATGGCTACACCTTC; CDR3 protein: CASSLHSGNYGYTF
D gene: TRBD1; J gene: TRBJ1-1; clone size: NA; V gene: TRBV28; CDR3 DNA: TGTGCCAGCAGGCGCCTTACCGGGACAGCGAACACTGAAGCTTTCTTT; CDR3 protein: CASRRLTGTANTEAFF
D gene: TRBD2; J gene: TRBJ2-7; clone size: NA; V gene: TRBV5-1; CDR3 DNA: TGCGCCAGCAGCATAGAAGAGGAAACTAGCGGGAGCTACGAGCAGTACTTC; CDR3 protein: CASSIEEETSGSYEQYF
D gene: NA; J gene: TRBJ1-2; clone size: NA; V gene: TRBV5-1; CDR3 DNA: TGCGCCAGCAGCCTGGGGGTCCGCTCGACAAGCTATGGCTACACCTTC; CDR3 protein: CASSLGVRSTSYGYTF
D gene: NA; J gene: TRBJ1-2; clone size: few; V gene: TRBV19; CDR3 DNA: TGTGCCAGTAGTATTCTCAACCAGGAAAATGGCTACACCTTC; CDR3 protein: CASSILNQENGYTF
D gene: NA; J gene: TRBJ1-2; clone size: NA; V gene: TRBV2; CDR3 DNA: TGTGCCAGCAACACCCCGACAGCCCACCGAGTCTATGGCTACACCTTC; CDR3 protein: CASNTPTAHRVYGYTF
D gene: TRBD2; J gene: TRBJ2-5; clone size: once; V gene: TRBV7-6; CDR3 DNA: TGTGCCAGCAGCTTAGCGGTGACGGGGGGGCGCACTAAGACCCAGTACTTC; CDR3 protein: CASSLAVTGGRTKTQYF
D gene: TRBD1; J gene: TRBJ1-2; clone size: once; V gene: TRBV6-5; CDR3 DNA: TGTGCCAGCAGTTACTCAGGGACAGGGGGCGTGAATGGCTACACCTTC; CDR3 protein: CASSYSGTGGVNGYTF
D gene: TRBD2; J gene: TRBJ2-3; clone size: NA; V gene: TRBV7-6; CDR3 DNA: TGTGCCAGCAGCCCCGAGGAGGTAGCGGGGCCTGGAACAGATACGCAGTATTTT; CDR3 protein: CASSPEEVAGPGTDTQYF
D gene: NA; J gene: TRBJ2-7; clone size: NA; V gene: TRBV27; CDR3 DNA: TGTGCCAGCAGATCGGGCAGGGGCTTATCCTACGAGCAGTACTTC; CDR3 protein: CASRSGRGLSYEQYF
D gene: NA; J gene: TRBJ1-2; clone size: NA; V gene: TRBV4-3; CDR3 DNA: TGCGCCAGCAGCCAAGTATTGGGGCCTCGGAACTATGGCTACACCTTC; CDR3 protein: CASSQVLGPRNYGYTF